Detailed here is one TCR beta chain. Its antigen is still unknown. Sequencing used immunoSEQ v3. Produced via immunoSEQ multiplex PCR; TCRdb's table is partial and in-frame only. This sample has more than 20,000 clones, with 60% to 70% found just once. This record belongs to a study of TIL therapy for anti-PD-1-resistant metastatic lung cancer. Whole-study results and caveats: Many TIL product clones were absent from baseline tumor, suggesting clonal contraction.

Time point here: pre-treatment sample, taken before nivolumab and TIL therapy. Most excised metastases sampled were pleural nodules or supraclavicular lymph nodes. The CDR3 covers 15 residues. Germline assignment: CDR1 ENHRY and CDR2 SYGVKD. The V end was cut by 0 bases, the J end by 3 bases, with 12 bases between. Specimen: tumor tissue, collected at baseline. The source of this sequence is a woman between 30 and 85 years old with non-small cell lung cancer. The chain carries TRBV10-3 and TRBJ2-7; tentative D call: TRBD1 (6 bases). The CDR3 here is CAISESGRGGYEQYF. In nucleotides, the CDR3 is TGTGCCATCAGTGAGTCCGGCCGAGGGGGCTACGAGCAGTACTTC.